This T cell receptor (beta chain) stems from a study of regulatory dendritic cells for organ transplantation. Study-wide results and limits: Regulatory dendritic cells appeared to expand memory CD8+ clones less than mature ones. Memory T cells were less diverse than naive, with memory CD8+ most oligoclonal.

A remark on this clone: Its antigen is not known.

Naive CD45RA+ and memory CD45RO+ CD4+ or CD8+ T cells were FACS-sorted. Data came from immunoSEQ multiplex PCR; TCRdb stores just in-frame clones and leaves some out. The sample holds more than 35,000 clones; about nine tenths are singletons and the top ten take over 0.09%. This receptor was taken from a human donor in good health. Material: naive CD8+ T cells from blood. The sample's subset: CD45RA+ naive T cells.

For the CDR3, the DNA is TGTGCCAGCAGCTTCGTAGCGGGAGAAGAGACCCAGTACTTC. Its translation is CASSFVAGEETQYF. The V call is TRBV7-3, the J call TRBJ2-5; 9 bases align to TRBD2. The CDR3 is 14 residues long. Trimming at V came to 3 bases and at J to 3 bases, leaving 2 bases not matched to a gene. CDR1 and CDR2 (germline): SGHTA, FQGTGA. Together with reference TRBV7-3 and TRBJ2-5, the CDR3 gives the full variable domain: GAGVSQTPSNKVTEKGKYVELRCDPISGHTALYWYRQSLGQGPEFLIYFQGTGAADDSGLPNDRFFAVRPEGSVSTLKIQRTERGDSAVYLCASSFVAGEETQYFGPGTRLLVL.